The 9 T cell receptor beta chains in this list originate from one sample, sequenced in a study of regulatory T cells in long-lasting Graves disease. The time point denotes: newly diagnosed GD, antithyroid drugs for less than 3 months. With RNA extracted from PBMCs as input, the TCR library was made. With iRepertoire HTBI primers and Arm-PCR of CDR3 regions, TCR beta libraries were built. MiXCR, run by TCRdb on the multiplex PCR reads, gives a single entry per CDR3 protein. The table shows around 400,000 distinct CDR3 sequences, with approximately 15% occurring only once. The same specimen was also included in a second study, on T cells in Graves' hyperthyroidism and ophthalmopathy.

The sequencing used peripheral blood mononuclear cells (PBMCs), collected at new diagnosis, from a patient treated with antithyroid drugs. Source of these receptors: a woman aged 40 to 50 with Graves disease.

The DNA for the CDR3 is TGTGCCAGCAGCCCACGGGACAGGGACCCCTACGAGCAGTACTTC. It encodes CASSPRDRDPYEQYF. This sequence joins TRBV7-6 and TRBJ2-7; 9 bases are shared with TRBD1. J was trimmed by 2 bases and V by 5 bases; bases with no gene match: 7. Per the germline V gene, CDR1 is SGHVS and CDR2 is FNYEAQ. The CDR3 length is 15 residues.

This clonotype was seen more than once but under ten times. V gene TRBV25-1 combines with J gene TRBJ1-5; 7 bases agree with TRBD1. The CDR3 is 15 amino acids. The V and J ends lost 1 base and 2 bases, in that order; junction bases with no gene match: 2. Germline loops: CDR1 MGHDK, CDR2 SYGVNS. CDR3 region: CASSEWDSGNQPQHF. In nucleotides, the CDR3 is TGTGCCAGCAGTGAATGGGACAGCGGCAATCAGCCCCAGCATTTT.

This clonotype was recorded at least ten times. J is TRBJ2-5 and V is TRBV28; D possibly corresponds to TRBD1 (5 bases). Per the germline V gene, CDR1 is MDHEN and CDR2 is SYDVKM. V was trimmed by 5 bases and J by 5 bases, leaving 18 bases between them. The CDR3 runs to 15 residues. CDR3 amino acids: CASSRSPGLWETQYF. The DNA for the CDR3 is TGTGCCAGCAGTCGATCCCCAGGGTTGTGGGAGACCCAGTACTTC.

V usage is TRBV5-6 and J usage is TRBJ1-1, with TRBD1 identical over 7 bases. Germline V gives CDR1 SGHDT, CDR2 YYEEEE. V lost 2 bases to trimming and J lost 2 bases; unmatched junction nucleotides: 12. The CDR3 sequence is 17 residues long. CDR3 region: CASSLLTRDRHNTEAFF. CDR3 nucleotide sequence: TGTGCCAGCAGCTTACTGACCCGGGACAGACATAACACTGAAGCTTTCTTT.

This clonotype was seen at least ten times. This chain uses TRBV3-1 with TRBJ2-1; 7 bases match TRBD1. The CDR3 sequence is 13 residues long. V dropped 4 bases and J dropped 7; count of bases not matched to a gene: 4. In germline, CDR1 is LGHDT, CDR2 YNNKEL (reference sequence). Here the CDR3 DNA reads TGTGCCAGCAGCCGCGCCAGGGGGAATGAGCAGTTCTTC. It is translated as CASSRARGNEQFF.

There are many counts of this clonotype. The CDR3 sequence: CASSSDGGYYNEQFF. The CDR3 DNA sequence: TGTGCCAGCAGCTCAGATGGGGGCTACTACAATGAGCAGTTCTTC. The chain employs TRBV7-9 and TRBJ2-1; D is possibly TRBD1 (6 bases). Trimming took 4 bases from V and 3 from J, leaving 13 bases between them. CDR1 SEHNR and CDR2 FQNEAQ come from the germline V gene (reference sequence). The CDR3 loop spans 15 amino acids.

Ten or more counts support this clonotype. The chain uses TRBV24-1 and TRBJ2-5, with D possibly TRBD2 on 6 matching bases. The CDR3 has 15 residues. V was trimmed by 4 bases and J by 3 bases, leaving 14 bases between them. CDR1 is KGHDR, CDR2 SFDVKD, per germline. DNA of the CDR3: TGTGCCACCAGTGAACCGGGACGGGGGAAAGAGACCCAGTACTTC. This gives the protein CATSEPGRGKETQYF.

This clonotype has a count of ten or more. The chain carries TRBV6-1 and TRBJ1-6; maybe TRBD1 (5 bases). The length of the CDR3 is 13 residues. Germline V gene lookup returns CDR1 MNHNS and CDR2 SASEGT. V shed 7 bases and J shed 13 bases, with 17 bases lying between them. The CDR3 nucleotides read TGTGCCAGCACCCGAGTCAGGGAGGTTCCCCTCCACTTT. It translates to CASTRVREVPLHF.

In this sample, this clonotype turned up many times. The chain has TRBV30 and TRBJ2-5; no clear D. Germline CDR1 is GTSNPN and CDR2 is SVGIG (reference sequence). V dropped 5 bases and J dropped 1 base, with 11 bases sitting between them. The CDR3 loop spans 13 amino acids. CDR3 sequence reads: CAWEVGSQETQYF. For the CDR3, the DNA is TGTGCCTGGGAGGTTGGCTCCCAAGAGACCCAGTACTTC.